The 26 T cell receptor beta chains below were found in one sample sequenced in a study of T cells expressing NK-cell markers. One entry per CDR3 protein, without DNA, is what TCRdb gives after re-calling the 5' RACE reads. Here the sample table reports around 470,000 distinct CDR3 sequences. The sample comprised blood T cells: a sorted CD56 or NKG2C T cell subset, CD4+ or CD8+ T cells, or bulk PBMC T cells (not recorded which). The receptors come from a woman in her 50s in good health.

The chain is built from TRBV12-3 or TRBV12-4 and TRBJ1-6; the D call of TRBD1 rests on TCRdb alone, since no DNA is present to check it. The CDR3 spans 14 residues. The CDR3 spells CASSPQGLYSPLHF.

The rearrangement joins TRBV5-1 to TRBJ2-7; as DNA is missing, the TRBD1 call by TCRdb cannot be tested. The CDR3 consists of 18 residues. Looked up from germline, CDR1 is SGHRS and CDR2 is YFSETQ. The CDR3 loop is CASSVGVRTGGAFYEQYF.

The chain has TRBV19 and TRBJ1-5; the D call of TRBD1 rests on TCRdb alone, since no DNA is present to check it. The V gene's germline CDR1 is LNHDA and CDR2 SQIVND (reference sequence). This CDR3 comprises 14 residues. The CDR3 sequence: CASRMTGVGQPQHF.

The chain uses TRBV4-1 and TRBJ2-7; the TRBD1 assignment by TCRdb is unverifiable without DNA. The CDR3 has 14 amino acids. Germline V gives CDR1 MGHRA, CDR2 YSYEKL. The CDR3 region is CASSQVTGGDEQYF.

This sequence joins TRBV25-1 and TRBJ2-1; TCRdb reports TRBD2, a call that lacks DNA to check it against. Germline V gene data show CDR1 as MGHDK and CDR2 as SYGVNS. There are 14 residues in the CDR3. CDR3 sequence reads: CASTSLTSFGEQFF.

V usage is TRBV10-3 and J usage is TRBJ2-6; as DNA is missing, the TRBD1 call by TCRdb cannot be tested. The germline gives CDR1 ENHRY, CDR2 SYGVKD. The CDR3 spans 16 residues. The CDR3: CAISPRSTSGANVLTF.

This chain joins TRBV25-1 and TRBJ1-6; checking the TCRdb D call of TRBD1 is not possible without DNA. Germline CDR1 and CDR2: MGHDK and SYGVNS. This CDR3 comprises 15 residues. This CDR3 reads CASSGQTRVNSPLHF.

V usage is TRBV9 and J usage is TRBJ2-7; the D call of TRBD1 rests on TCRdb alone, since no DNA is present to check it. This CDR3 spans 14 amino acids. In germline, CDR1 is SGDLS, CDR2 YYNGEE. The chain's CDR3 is CASSAGLGGYEQYF. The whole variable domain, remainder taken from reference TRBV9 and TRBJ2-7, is DSGVTQTPKHLITATGQRVTLRCSPRSGDLSVYWYQQSLDQGLQFLIQYYNGEERAKGNILERFSAQQFPDLHSELNLSSLELGDSALYFCASSAGLGGYEQYFGPGTRLTVT.

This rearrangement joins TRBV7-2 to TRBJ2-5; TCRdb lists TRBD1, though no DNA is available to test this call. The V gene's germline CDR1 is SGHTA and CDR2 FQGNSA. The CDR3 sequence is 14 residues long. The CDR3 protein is CASSLPRGRETQYF.

The CDR3 spells CAIKTGVGEQFF. The chain uses TRBV6-1 and TRBJ2-1; no DNA is available, so the TRBD1 call from TCRdb remains unchecked. The CDR3 runs to 12 residues. Germline loops: CDR1 MNHNS, CDR2 SASEGT.

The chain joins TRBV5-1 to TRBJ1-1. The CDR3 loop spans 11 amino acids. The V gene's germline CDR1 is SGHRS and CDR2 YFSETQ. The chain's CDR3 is CASSAGTEAFF.

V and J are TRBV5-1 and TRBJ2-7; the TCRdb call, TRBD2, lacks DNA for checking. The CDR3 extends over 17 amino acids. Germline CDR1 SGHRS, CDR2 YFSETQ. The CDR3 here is CASSWGTSGTPSYEQYF.

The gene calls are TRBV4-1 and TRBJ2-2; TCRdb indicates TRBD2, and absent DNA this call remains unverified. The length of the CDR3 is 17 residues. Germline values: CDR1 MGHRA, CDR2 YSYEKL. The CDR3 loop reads CASSQAISGITTGELFF.

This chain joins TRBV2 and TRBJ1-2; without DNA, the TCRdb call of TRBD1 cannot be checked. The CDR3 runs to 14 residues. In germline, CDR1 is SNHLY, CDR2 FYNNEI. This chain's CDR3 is CARTGTDKNYGYTF.

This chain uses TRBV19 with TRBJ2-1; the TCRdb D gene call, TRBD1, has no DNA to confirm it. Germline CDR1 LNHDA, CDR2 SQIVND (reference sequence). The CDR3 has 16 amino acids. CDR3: CASSILGGVSDNEQFF.

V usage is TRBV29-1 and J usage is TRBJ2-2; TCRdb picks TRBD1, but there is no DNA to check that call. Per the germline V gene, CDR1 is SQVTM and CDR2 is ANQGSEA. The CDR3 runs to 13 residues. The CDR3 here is CSVTDRDTGELFF.

CDR3 protein: CASSQVMRGEGRQSPLHF. This chain links TRBV4-2 with TRBJ1-6. CDR3 length equals 18 residues. Germline CDR1 reads LGHNA; CDR2 reads YNFKEQ.

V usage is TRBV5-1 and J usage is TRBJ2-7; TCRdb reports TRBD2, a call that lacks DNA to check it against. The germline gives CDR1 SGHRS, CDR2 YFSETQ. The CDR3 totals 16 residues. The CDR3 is CASSQLAGQSLNEQYF.

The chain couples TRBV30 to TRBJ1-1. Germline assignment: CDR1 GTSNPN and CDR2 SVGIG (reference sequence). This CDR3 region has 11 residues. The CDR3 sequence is CAWSLEIEAFF.

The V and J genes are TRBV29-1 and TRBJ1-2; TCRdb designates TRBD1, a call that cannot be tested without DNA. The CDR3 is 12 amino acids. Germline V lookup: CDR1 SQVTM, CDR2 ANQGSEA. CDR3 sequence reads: CSLQDRGYGYTF.

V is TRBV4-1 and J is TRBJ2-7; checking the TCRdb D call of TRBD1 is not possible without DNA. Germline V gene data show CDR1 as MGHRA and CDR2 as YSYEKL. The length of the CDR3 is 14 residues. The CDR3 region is CASSQLRQAYEQYF.

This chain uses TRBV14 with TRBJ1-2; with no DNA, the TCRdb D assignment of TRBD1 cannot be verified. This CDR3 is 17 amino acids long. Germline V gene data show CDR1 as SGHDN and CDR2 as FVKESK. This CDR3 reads CASSLRDRERANYGYTF. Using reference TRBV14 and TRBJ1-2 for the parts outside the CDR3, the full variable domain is EAGVTQFPSHSVIEKGQTVTLRCDPISGHDNLYWYRRVMGKEIKFLLHFVKESKQDESGMPNNRFLAERTGGTYSTLKVQPAELEDSGVYFCASSLRDRERANYGYTFGSGTRLTVV.

CDR3 sequence: CASSLFRAALVETQYF. The chain links TRBV7-6 to TRBJ2-5; TCRdb outputs TRBD2, but without DNA this stays unchecked. This CDR3 region has 16 residues. Looked up from germline, CDR1 is SGHVS and CDR2 is FNYEAQ.

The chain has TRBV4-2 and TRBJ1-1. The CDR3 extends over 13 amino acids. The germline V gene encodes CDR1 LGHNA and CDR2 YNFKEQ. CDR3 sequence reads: CASSQDRDSEAFF.

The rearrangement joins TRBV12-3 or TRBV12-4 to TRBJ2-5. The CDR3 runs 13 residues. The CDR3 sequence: CASSSSIQETQYF.

The CDR3 is CASLDVAELAQYF. V usage is TRBV12-5 and J usage is TRBJ2-7; TCRdb selects TRBD2, and the lack of DNA leaves this call unchecked. This CDR3 contains 13 residues. Germline V gene sequence: CDR1 LGHNT, CDR2 FRNRAP.